This T cell receptor (beta chain) was captured by sequencing in a study of technical replicates of blood from a few donors. Here immunoSEQ multiplex PCR was the method, and the copy in TCRdb shows in-frame clones only, minus some. The sample consists of approximately 92,000 clones, approximately 95% of them appearing once. V was clipped by 5 bases and J by 0 bases, with 8 bases between them. The CDR3 contains 13 residues. Germline assignment: CDR1 KGHSH and CDR2 LQKENI. Sequenced material: T cells isolated from PBMCs. The sequence derives from a human donor in good health. This chain connects TRBV18 to TRBJ2-7; D call uncertain. The DNA of the CDR3 is TGTGCCAGCTCAGCAGCGAGCTCCTACGAGCAGTACTTC. It yields the protein CASSAASSYEQYF.